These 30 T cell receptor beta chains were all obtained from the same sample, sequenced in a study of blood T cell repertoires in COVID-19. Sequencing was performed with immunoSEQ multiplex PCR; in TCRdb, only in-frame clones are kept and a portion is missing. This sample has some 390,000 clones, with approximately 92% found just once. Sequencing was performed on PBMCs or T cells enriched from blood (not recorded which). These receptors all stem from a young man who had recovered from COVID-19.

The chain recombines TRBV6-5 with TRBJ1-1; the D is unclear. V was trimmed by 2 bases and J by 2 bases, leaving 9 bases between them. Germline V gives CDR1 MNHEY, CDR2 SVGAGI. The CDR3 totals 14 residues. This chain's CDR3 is CASSYLTENTEAFF. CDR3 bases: TGTGCCAGCAGTTACCTTACAGAAAACACTGAAGCTTTCTTT.

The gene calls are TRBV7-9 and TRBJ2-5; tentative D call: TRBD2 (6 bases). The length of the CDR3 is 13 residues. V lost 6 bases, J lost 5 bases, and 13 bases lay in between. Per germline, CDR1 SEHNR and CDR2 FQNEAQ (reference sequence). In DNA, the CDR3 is TGTGCCAGCAGTCCCTTAGGGAGGGAGACCCAGTACTTC. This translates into CASSPLGRETQYF.

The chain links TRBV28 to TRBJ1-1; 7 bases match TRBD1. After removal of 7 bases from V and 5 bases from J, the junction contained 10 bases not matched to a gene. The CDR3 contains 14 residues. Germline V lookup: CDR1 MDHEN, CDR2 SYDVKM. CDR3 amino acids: CASKSRGLGTEAFF. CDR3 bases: TGTGCCAGCAAAAGCAGGGGGTTAGGAACTGAAGCTTTCTTT.

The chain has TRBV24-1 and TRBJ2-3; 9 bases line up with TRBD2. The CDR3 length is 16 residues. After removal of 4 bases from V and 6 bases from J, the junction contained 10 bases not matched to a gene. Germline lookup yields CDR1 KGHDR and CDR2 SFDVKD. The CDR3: CATSDPWGGRADTQYF. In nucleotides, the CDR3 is TGTGCCACCAGTGACCCTTGGGGCGGGAGGGCCGATACGCAGTATTTT.

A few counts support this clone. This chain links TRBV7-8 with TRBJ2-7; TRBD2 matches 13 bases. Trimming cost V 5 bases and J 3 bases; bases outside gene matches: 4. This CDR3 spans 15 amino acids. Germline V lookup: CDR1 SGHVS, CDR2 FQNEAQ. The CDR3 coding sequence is TGTGCCAGCAGCCTAAGACTAGCGGGAGGCTACGAGCAGTACTTC. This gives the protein CASSLRLAGGYEQYF.

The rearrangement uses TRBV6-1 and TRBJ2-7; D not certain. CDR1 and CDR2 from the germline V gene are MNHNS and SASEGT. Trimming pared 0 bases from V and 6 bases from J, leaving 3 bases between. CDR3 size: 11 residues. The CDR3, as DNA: TGTGCCAGCAGTGAAGCTAGCGAGCAGTACTTC. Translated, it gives CASSEASEQYF.

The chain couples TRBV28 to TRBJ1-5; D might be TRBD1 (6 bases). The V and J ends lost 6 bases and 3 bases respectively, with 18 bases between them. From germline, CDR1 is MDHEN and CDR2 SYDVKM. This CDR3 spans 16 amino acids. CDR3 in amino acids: CASSPPDRIINQPQHF. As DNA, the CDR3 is TGTGCCAGCAGCCCCCCGGACAGAATAATCAATCAGCCCCAGCATTTT.

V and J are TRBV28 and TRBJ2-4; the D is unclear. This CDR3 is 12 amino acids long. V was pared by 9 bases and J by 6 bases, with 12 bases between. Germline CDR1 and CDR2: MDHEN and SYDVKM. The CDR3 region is CASNSILNIQYF. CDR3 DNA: TGTGCCAGTAACAGCATATTAAACATTCAGTACTTC.

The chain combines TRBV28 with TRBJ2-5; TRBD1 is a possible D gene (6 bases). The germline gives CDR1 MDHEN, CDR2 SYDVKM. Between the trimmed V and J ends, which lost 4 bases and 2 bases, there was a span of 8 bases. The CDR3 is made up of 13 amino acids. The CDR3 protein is CASSSRGQETQYF. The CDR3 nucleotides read TGTGCCAGCAGTTCTAGGGGGCAAGAGACCCAGTACTTC.

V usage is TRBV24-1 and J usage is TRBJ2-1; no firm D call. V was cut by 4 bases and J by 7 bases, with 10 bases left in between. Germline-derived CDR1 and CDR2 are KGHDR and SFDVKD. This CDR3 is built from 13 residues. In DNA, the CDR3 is TGTGCCACCAGTGAAGGCCAGGTAAATGAGCAGTTCTTC. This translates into CATSEGQVNEQFF.

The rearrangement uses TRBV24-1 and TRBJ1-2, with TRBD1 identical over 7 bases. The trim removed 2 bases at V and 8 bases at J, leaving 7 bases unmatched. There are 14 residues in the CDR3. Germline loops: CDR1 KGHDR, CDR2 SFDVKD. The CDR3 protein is CATSDSDRVYGYTF. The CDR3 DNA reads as TGTGCCACCAGTGATTCCGACAGGGTTTACGGCTACACCTTC.

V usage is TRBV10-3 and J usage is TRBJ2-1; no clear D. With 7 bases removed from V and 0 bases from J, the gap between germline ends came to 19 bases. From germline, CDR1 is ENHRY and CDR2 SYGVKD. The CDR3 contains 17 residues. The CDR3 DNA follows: TGTGCCATCACTAAGGATCTGCGGCCAAGCTCCTACAATGAGCAGTTCTTC. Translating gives CAITKDLRPSSYNEQFF.

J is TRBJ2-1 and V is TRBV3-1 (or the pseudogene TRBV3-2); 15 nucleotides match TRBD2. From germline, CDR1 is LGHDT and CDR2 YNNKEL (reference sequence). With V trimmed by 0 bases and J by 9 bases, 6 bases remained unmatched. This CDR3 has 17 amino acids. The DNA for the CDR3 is TGTGCCAGCAGCCAAGAGGGGAGGGGACTAGCGGGAGGTGAGCAGTTCTTC. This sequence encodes CASSQEGRGLAGGEQFF.

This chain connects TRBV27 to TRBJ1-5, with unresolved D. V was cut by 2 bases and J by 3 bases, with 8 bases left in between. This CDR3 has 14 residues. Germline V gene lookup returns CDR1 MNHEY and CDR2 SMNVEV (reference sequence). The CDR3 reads CASSLVGANQPQHF. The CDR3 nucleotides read TGTGCCAGCAGTTTAGTGGGAGCCAATCAGCCCCAGCATTTT.

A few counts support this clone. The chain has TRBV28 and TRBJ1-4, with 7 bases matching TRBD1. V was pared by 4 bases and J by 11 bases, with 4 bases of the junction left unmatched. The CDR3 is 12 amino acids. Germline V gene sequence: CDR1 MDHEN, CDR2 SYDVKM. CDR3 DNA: TGTGCCAGCAGTTCCGGACAGGTCAAACTGTTTTTT. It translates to CASSSGQVKLFF.

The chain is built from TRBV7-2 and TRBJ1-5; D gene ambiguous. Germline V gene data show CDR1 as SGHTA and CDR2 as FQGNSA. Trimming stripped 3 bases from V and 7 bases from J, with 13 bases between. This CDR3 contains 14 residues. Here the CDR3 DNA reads TGTGCCAGCAGCTTCCTTCCCGGCGGGCAGCCCCAGCATTTT. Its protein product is CASSFLPGGQPQHF. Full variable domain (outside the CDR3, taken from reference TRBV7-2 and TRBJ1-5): GAGVSQSPSNKVTEKGKDVELRCDPISGHTALYWYRQSLGQGLEFLIYFQGNSAPDKSGLPSDRFSAERTGGSVSTLTIQRTQQEDSAVYLCASSFLPGGQPQHFGDGTRLSIL.

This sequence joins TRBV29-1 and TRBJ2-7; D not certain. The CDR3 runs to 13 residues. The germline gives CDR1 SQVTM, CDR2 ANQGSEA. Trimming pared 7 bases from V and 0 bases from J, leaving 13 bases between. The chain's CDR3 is CSALRQSSYEQYF. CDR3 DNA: TGCAGCGCCCTCAGGCAGAGCTCCTACGAGCAGTACTTC.

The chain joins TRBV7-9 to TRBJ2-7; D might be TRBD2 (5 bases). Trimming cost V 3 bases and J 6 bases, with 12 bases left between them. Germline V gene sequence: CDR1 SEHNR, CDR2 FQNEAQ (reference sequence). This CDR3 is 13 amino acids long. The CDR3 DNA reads TGTGCCAGCAGCTTGGGAGAACGGGCCGAGCAGTACTTC. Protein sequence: CASSLGERAEQYF.

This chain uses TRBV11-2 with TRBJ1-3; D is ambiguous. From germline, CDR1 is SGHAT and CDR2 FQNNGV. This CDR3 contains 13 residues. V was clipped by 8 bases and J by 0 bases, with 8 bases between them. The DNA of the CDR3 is TGTGCCAGCTTACGCGACTCTGGAAACACCATATATTTT. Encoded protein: CASLRDSGNTIYF. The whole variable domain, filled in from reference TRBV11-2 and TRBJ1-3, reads EAGVAQSPRYKIIEKRQSVAFWCNPISGHATLYWYQQILGQGPKLLIQFQNNGVVDDSQLPKDRFSAERLKGVDSTLKIQPAKLEDSAVYLCASLRDSGNTIYFGEGSWLTVV.

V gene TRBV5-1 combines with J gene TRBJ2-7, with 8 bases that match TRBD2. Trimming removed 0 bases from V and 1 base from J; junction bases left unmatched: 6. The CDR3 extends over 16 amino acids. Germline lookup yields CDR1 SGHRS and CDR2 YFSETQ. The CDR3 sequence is CASSLVGTSLSYEQYF. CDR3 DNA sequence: TGCGCCAGCAGCTTGGTTGGGACTAGTCTTTCCTACGAGCAGTACTTC.

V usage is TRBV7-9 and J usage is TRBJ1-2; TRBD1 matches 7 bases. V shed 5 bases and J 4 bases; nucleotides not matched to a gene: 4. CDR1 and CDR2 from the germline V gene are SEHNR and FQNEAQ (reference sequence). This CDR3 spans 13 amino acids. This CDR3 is CASSPTGAYGYTF. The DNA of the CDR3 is TGTGCCAGCAGCCCCACAGGGGCCTATGGCTACACCTTC.

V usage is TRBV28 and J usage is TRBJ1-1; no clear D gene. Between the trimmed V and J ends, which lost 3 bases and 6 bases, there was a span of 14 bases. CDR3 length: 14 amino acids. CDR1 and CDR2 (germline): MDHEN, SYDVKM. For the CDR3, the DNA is TGTGCCAGCAGTTTCTCGGGGAAGGATGCTGAAGCTTTCTTT. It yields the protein CASSFSGKDAEAFF.

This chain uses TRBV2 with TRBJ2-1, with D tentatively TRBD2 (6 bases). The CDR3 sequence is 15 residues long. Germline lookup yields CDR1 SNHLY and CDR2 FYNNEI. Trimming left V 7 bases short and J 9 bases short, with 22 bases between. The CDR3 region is CASTRQGLGSSEQFF. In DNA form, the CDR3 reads TGTGCCAGCACCCGTCAGGGACTCGGCTCTAGTGAGCAGTTCTTC.

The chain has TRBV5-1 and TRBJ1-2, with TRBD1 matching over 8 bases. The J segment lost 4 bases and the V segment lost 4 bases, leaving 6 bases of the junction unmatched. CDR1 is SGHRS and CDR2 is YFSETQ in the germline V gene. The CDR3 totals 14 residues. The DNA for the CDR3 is TGCGCCAGCAGCCAGGGACAGGAATTCTATGGCTACACCTTC. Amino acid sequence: CASSQGQEFYGYTF.

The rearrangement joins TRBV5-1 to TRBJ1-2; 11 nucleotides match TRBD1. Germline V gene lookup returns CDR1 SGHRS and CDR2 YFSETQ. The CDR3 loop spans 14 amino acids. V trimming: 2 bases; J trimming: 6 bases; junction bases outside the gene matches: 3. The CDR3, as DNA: TGCGCCAGCAGCTTCCTGGGACAGGGGGATGGCTACACCTTC. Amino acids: CASSFLGQGDGYTF. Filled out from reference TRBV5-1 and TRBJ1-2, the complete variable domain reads KAGVTQTPRYLIKTRGQQVTLSCSPISGHRSVSWYQQTPGQGLQFLFEYFSETQRNKGNFPGRFSGRQFSNSRSEMNVSTLELGDSALYLCASSFLGQGDGYTFGSGTRLTVV.

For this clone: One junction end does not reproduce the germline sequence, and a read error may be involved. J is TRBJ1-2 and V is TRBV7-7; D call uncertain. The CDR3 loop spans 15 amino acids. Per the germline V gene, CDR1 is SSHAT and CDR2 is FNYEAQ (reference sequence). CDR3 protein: CASSLAQIFNYGYTF. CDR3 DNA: TGTGCTAGCAGCTTAGCCCAGATTTTCAACTATGGCTACACCTTC.

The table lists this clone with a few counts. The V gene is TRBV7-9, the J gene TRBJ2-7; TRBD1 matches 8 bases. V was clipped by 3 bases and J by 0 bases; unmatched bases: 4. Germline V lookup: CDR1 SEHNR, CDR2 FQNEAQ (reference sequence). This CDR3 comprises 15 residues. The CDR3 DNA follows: TGTGCCAGCAGCTTGGACAGGGTAAGCTCCTACGAGCAGTACTTC. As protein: CASSLDRVSSYEQYF.

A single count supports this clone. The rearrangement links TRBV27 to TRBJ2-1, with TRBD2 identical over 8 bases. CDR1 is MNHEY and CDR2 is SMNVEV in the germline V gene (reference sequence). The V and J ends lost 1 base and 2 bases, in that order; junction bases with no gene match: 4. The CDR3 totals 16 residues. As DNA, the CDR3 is TGTGCCAGCAGTTTATTCTCCGGGAGGGCCTACAATGAGCAGTTCTTC. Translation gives CASSLFSGRAYNEQFF.

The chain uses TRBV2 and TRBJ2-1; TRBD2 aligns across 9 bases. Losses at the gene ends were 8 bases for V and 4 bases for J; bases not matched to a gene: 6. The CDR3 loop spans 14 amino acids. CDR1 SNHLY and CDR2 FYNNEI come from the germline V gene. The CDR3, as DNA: TGTGCCAGCCGTCCTAGCGGGGTGTACAATGAGCAGTTCTTC. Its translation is CASRPSGVYNEQFF.

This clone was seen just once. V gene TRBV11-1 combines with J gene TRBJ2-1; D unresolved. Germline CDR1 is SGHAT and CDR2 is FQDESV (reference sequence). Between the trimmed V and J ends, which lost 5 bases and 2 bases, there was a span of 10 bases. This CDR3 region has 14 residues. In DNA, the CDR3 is TGTGCCAGCAGCACCCCTAGTGCCTACAATGAGCAGTTCTTC. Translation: CASSTPSAYNEQFF.